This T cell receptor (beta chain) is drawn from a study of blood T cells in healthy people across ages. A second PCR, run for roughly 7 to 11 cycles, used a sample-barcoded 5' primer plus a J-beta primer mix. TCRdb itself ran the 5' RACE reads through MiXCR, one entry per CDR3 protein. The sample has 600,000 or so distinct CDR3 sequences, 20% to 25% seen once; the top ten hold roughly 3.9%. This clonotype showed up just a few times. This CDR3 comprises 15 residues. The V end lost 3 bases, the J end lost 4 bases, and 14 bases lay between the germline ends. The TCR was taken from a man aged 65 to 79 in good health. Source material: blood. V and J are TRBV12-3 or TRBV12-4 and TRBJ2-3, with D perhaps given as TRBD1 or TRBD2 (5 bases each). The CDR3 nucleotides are TGTGCCAGCAGTTTCAGGCCCCTGGGGGCAGATACGCAGTATTTT. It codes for CASSFRPLGADTQYF.